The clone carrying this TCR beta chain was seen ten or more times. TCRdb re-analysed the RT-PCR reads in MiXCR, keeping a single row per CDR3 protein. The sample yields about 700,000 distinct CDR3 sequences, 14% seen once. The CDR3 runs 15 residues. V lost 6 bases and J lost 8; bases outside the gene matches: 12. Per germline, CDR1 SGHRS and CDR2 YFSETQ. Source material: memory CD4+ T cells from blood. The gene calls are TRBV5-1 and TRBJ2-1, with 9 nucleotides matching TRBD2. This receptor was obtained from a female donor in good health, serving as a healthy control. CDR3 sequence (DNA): TGCGCCAGCACCCCTGGCGGGAGGGCCGCAGATGAGCAGTTCTTC. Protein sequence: CASTPGGRAADEQFF.